What follows are 19 T cell receptor beta chains derived from one specimen sequenced in a study of vaccination effects on CD4 cells after COVID-19. Their specific antigens are unknown. Assay: immunoSEQ multiplex PCR; the TCRdb copy retains only in-frame clones and omits some. The table has some 22,000 clones, about three quarters seen once. After expansion with viral peptide pools in the ViraFEST assay, antigen-specific CD4+ T cells were sequenced. Following a roughly 9-day culture, CD4+ T cells were purified. All participants had two doses of either the BNT162b2 or mRNA-1273 vaccine. The sequences come from CD4+ T cells from PBMCs cultured with HCoV-NL63 spike peptides, collected after COVID-19 vaccination. These receptors were collected from a human donor who received a COVID-19 vaccine.

The V gene is TRBV11-1, the J gene TRBJ2-7; possibly TRBD1 or TRBD2 for D (6 bases each). Per the germline V gene, CDR1 is SGHAT and CDR2 is FQDESV (reference sequence). The CDR3 is 15 residues long. Trimming left V 5 bases short and J 3 bases short, with 17 bases between. The CDR3 sequence is CASSATLGGGYEQYF. CDR3 in DNA: TGTGCCAGCAGCGCTACACTCGGAGGGGGCTACGAGCAGTACTTC. The variable domain in full, with the rest retrieved from reference TRBV11-1 and TRBJ2-7, is EAEVAQSPRYKITEKSQAVAFWCDPISGHATLYWYRQILGQGPELLVQFQDESVVDDSQLPKDRFSAERLKGVDSTLKIQPAELGDSAMYLCASSATLGGGYEQYFGPGTRLTVT.

The chain uses TRBV2 and TRBJ1-4; a possible D gene is TRBD1 (6 bases). This CDR3 comprises 14 residues. Trimming removed 6 bases from V and 4 bases from J, with 12 bases in between. Looked up from germline, CDR1 is SNHLY and CDR2 is FYNNEI. CDR3 sequence reads: CASRRDTFNEKLFF. In nucleotides, the CDR3 is TGTGCCAGCAGGAGGGACACGTTTAATGAAAAACTGTTTTTT.

CDR3 amino acids: CASSTKGTSGGATDTQYF. The CDR3 region has the DNA TGTGCCAGCAGTACTAAGGGGACTAGCGGGGGGGCGACAGATACGCAGTATTTT. This chain connects TRBV6-4 to TRBJ2-3; 16 bases agree with TRBD2. Germline trimming cut 5 bases from V and 3 bases from J; bases unmatched to any gene: 8. This CDR3 contains 18 residues. Germline CDR1 and CDR2: MRHNA and SNTAGT.

The gene calls are TRBV25-1 and TRBJ2-7; TRBD2 matches at 12 bases. Germline assignment: CDR1 MGHDK and CDR2 SYGVNS. Trimming removed 6 bases from V and 7 bases from J; junction bases left unmatched: 4. The CDR3 contains 13 residues. CDR3 sequence: CASRPSGRAEQYF. The CDR3 coding sequence is TGTGCCAGCAGACCTAGCGGGAGGGCTGAGCAGTACTTC.

The chain uses TRBV10-3 and TRBJ2-5; TRBD2 aligns across 12 bases. Looked up from germline, CDR1 is ENHRY and CDR2 is SYGVKD. The length of the CDR3 is 15 residues. Trimming removed 6 bases from V and 5 bases from J; junction bases left unmatched: 7. CDR3 sequence: CAIREKTSGSETQYF. The CDR3 nucleotides read TGTGCCATCAGAGAGAAGACTAGCGGGAGTGAGACCCAGTACTTC.

The chain joins TRBV5-5 to TRBJ2-5; 7 bases fit TRBD1. Germline CDR1 SGHKS, CDR2 YYEKEE (reference sequence). The V gene end was trimmed by 2 bases and the J gene end by 4 bases; junction bases not matched to a gene: 2. This CDR3 spans 13 amino acids. In DNA, the CDR3 is TGTGCCAGCAGCTTCCGGACAGGAGAGACCCAGTACTTC. Its protein product is CASSFRTGETQYF.

This clone came up once. Mismatch with germline at one junction end may stem from a read error. This rearrangement joins TRBV7-7 to TRBJ2-3; no firm D call. Germline-derived CDR1 and CDR2 are SSHAT and FNYEAQ (reference sequence). The CDR3 length is 14 residues. CDR3 sequence: CASSLGLGGDTQYF. The DNA for the CDR3 is TGTGCTAGCAGCTTAGGGCTGGGCGGAGATACGCAGTATTTT.

This clone was counted only a few times. V gene TRBV2 combines with J gene TRBJ2-2; 7 bases agree with TRBD1. The CDR3 is 15 amino acids. The germline V gene encodes CDR1 SNHLY and CDR2 FYNNEI. V shed 7 bases and J 7 bases; nucleotides not matched to a gene: 12. The CDR3 region is CASTFDRAEDGELFF. DNA of the CDR3: TGTGCCAGCACCTTCGACAGGGCGGAGGACGGGGAGCTGTTTTTT.

This clone came up once. As DNA, the CDR3 is TGTGCCAGCAGTGCCCGTCCATCCCGAATGCTTGAAAAACTGTTTTTT. Protein product: CASSARPSRMLEKLFF. V is TRBV6-2 or TRBV6-3 and J is TRBJ1-4; no clear D gene. Trimming shortened V by 5 bases and J by 7 bases, and 20 bases separated the two germline ends. Germline V gives CDR1 MNHEY, CDR2 SVGEGT. This CDR3 is 16 amino acids long.

This clone was counted a few times. The CDR3 coding sequence is TGTGCCAGCAGTCGCCCTGGCCAGGGCTACACCTTC. Its protein product is CASSRPGQGYTF. The chain links TRBV2 to TRBJ1-2; no clear D gene. The length of the CDR3 is 12 residues. V shed 5 bases and J shed 8 bases, with 12 bases lying between them. Per the germline V gene, CDR1 is SNHLY and CDR2 is FYNNEI.

This clone occurred once. This sequence joins TRBV18 and TRBJ2-3; 8 nucleotides line up with TRBD2. The trim removed 3 bases at V and 6 bases at J, leaving 8 bases unmatched. This CDR3 is built from 15 residues. Germline V gene sequence: CDR1 KGHSH, CDR2 LQKENI. The CDR3 nucleotides read TGTGCCAGCTCACCCCGGGGGGGCCCATCGGATACGCAGTATTTT. This gives the protein CASSPRGGPSDTQYF.

This clone has only one observation. The rearrangement links TRBV9 to TRBJ1-2; D might be TRBD1 (5 bases). CDR3 length: 13 amino acids. Germline values: CDR1 SGDLS, CDR2 YYNGEE. The V end lost 1 base, the J end lost 4 bases, and 8 bases lay between the germline ends. In nucleotides, the CDR3 is TGTGCCAGCAGCGTACAGGGAGGCTATGGCTACACCTTC. Protein sequence: CASSVQGGYGYTF.

The chain has TRBV30 and TRBJ2-5, with D possibly TRBD1 on 6 matching bases. V was clipped by 5 bases and J by 5 bases, with 9 bases between them. The CDR3 runs to 11 residues. Per germline, CDR1 GTSNPN and CDR2 SVGIG (reference sequence). The CDR3 DNA is TGTGCCTGGGGGGGCAGCGAGACCCAGTACTTC. Translated, it gives CAWGGSETQYF.

The chain employs TRBV30 and TRBJ2-3, with 9 nucleotides matching TRBD1. The junction had 13 bases not matched to a gene; V was cut back by 1 base and J by 2 bases. The germline V gene encodes CDR1 GTSNPN and CDR2 SVGIG (reference sequence). This CDR3 contains 18 residues. CDR3 sequence (DNA): TGTGCCTGGAGTGACCCGGGACAGGGATATGGGCTCACAGATACGCAGTATTTT. Its translation: CAWSDPGQGYGLTDTQYF.

The V call is TRBV5-8, the J call TRBJ2-1, with D hard to call. The CDR3 runs to 15 residues. CDR1 and CDR2 (germline): SGHTS, YDEGEE. Trimming removed 4 bases at V and 0 bases at J, with 11 bases between. The CDR3 DNA reads TGTGCCAGCAGCATAACTATTTACTCCTACAATGAGCAGTTCTTC. Translated, it gives CASSITIYSYNEQFF.

This clone was found a few times. The V and J genes are TRBV11-2 and TRBJ1-2; D is ambiguous. Germline V CDR1 and CDR2: SGHAT, FQNNGV. V was shortened by 5 bases and J by 1 base, with 11 bases between the two germline ends. The CDR3 is 14 amino acids. DNA of the CDR3: TGTGCCAGCAGCCCGGGCTCGGGTAACTATGGCTACACCTTC. This codes for CASSPGSGNYGYTF.

This clone showed up just a few times. The J gene is TRBJ1-3, the V gene TRBV7-6; D may be TRBD1 (5 bases). CDR3 length equals 15 residues. CDR1 is SGHVS and CDR2 is FNYEAQ in the germline V gene. V lost 3 bases to trimming and J lost 2 bases, with 11 bases between them. CDR3: CASSFAGTAGNTIYF. The CDR3 nucleotides are TGTGCCAGCAGCTTCGCCGGGACGGCTGGAAACACCATATATTTT.

The table lists this clone with many counts. The V and J genes are TRBV10-3 and TRBJ2-7; a possible D gene is TRBD1 (5 bases). The ends were cut back, 0 bases at V and 6 bases at J, with 12 bases in the middle. The germline gives CDR1 ENHRY, CDR2 SYGVKD. The CDR3 length is 14 residues. CDR3 residues: CAISESGREGEQYF. CDR3 coding DNA: TGTGCCATCAGTGAGTCAGGCAGGGAAGGCGAGCAGTACTTC.

The chain carries TRBV4-1 and TRBJ1-3; D is uncertain. Trimming stripped 0 bases from V and 7 bases from J, with 10 bases between. CDR3 length: 14 residues. Looked up from germline, CDR1 is MGHRA and CDR2 is YSYEKL. CDR3 in DNA: TGCGCCAGCAGCCAAGAGGTAACCCCCAACACCATATATTTT. Amino acid sequence: CASSQEVTPNTIYF.